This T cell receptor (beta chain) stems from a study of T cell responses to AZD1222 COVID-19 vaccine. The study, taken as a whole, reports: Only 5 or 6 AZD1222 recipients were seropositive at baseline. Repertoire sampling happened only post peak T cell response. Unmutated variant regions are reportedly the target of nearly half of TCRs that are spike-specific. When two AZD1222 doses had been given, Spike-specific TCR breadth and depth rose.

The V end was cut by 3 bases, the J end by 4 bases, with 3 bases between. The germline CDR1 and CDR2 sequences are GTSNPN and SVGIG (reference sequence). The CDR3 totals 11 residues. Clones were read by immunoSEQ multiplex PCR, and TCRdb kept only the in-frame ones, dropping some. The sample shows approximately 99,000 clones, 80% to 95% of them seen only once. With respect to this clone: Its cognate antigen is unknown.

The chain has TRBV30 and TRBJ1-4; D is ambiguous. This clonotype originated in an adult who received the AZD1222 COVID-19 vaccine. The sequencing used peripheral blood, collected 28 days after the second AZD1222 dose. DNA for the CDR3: TGTGCCTGGAGCCTTAATGAAAAACTGTTTTTT. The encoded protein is CAWSLNEKLFF.